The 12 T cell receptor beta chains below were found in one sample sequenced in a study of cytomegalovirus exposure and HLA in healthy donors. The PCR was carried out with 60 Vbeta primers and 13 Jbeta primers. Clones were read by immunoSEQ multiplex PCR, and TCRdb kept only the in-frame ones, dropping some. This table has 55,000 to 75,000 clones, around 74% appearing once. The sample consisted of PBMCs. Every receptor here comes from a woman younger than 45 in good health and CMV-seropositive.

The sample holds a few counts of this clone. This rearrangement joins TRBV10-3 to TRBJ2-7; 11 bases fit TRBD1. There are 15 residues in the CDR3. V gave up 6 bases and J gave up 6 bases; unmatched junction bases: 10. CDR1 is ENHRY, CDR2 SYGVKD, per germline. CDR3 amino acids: CAIRGQGARRGEQYF. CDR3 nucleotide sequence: TGTGCCATCAGAGGACAGGGGGCGCGTAGGGGCGAGCAGTACTTC.

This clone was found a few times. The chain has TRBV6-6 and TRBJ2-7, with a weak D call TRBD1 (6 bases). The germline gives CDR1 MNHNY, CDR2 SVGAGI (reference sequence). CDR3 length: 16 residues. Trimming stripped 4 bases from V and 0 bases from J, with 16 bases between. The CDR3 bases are TGTGCCAGCAGTTCCCCATCGACAGGTTACTCCTACGAGCAGTACTTC. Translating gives CASSSPSTGYSYEQYF.

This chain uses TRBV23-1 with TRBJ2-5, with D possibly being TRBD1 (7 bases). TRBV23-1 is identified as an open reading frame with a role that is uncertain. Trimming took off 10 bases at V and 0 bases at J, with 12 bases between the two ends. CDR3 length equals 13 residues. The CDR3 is CATAGGYQETQYF. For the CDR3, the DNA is TGCGCCACCGCAGGGGGGTACCAAGAGACCCAGTACTTC.

CDR3: CASSFGAGALISGANVLTF. Here the CDR3 DNA reads TGTGCCAGCAGTTTTGGGGCAGGGGCCCTAATCTCTGGGGCCAACGTCCTGACTTTC. This chain connects TRBV28 to TRBJ2-6, with D possibly being TRBD1 (6 bases). The CDR3 covers 19 residues. CDR1 and CDR2 from the germline V gene are MDHEN and SYDVKM. With 3 bases removed from V and 0 bases from J, the gap between germline ends came to 18 bases.

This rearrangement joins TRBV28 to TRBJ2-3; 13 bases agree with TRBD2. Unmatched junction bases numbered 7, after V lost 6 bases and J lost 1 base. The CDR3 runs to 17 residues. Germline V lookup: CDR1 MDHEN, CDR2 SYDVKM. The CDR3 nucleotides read TGTGCCAGCAGGGGACTAGCGGGACCGAGAGGCACAGATACGCAGTATTTT. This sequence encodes CASRGLAGPRGTDTQYF.

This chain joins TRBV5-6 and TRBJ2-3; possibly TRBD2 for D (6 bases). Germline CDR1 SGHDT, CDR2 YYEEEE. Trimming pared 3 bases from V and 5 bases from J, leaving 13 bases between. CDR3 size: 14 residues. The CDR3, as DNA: TGTGCCAGCAGCTCTGGAGGGCGAGAAGATACGCAGTATTTT. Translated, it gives CASSSGGREDTQYF. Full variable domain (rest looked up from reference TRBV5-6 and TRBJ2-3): DAGVTQSPTHLIKTRGQQVTLRCSPKSGHDTVSWYQQALGQGPQFIFQYYEEEERQRGNFPDRFSGHQFPNYSSELNVNALLLGDSALYLCASSSGGREDTQYFGPGTRLTVL.

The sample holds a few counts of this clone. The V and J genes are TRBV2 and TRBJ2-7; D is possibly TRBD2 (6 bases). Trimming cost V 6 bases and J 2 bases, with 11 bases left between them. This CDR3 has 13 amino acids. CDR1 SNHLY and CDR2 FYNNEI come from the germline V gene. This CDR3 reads CASRAGPAYEQYF. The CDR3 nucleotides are TGTGCCAGCAGGGCGGGGCCGGCCTACGAGCAGTACTTC.

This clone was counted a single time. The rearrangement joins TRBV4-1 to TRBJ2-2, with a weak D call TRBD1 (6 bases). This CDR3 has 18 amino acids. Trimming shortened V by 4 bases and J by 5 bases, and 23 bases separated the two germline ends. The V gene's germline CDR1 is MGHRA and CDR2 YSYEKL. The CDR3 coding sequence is TGCGCCAGCAGCCTCGTCGCAGGGGTGCTGGTAGGTACCGGGGAGCTGTTTTTT. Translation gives CASSLVAGVLVGTGELFF.

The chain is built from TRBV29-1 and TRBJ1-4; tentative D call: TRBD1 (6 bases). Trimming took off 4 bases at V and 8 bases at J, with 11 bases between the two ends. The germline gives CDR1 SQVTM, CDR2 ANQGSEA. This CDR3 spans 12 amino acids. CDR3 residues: CSVGSRGEKLFF. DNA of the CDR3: TGCAGCGTTGGGTCAAGGGGGGAAAAACTGTTTTTT.

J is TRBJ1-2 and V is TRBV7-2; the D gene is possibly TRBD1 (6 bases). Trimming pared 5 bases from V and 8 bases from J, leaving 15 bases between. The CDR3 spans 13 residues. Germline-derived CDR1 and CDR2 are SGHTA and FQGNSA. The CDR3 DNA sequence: TGTGCCAGCAGCCTAAACAGGGCGGGCGGCTACACCTTC. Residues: CASSLNRAGGYTF.

CDR3 sequence (DNA): TGTGCCAGCACCACTTTTGGGGCCAACAATCAGCCCCAGCATTTT. Its protein is CASTTFGANNQPQHF. The chain uses TRBV28 and TRBJ1-5, with a tentative D call TRBD1 (5 bases). The CDR3 has 15 amino acids. Trimming removed 7 bases from V and 3 bases from J, with 16 bases in between. Looked up from germline, CDR1 is MDHEN and CDR2 is SYDVKM.

The CDR3 here is CASSLIGRVTDTQYF. The CDR3 DNA follows: TGTGCCAGCAGCTTAATTGGCAGGGTTACAGATACGCAGTATTTT. V usage is TRBV7-3 and J usage is TRBJ2-3; maybe TRBD1 (5 bases). The CDR3 totals 15 residues. Trimming stripped 1 base from V and 3 bases from J, with 11 bases between. Per the germline V gene, CDR1 is SGHTA and CDR2 is FQGTGA.